This TCR beta chain stems from a study of shared T cell receptors in the human thymus. A word on this clone: At one end the junction does not follow the germline gene, possibly because of a read error.

Libraries were prepared by immunoSEQ multiplex PCR; TCRdb keeps only in-frame clonotypes and omits some of them. The profile shows about 610,000 clones, approximately 88% of them singletons. The sample was also reused in another study, on human thymus T cells. From that study: Unrelated individuals were reported by related research to share highly overlapping thymic repertoires.

Sequencing input: thymocytes. The sequence was obtained from a boy under two years old with a congenital heart defect.

As DNA, the CDR3 is TGTGCCAGCAGCCTAGCCCGGACTAGCGGGAGACCACCGTTGAGAGAGACCCAGTACTTC. Translated: CASSLARTSGRPPLRETQYF. The chain couples TRBV7-2 to TRBJ2-5; 13 bases match TRBD2. This CDR3 is built from 20 residues. Germline loops: CDR1 SGHTA, CDR2 FQGNSA.